These 16 T cell receptor beta chains were sequenced from one sample in a study of blood T cell repertoires in COVID-19 (dated by TCRdb to 2020 to 2022). Library preparation used the immunoSEQ multiplex PCR assay. Entries here come from immuneACCESS through TCRdb and include only in-frame sequences with V and J called. Some clones fail to appear in such tables; in the studies checked, an unresolved V gene covers under half of the shortfall, and the cause of the remainder is unknown. Here the sample has 110,000 to 150,000 clones; roughly four fifths occur a single time. The ten largest account for about 12% of the sample. Sequenced: peripheral blood. The receptor set was obtained from a man older than 75 with acute or convalescent COVID-19.

This clone was recorded once. This specimen includes other DNA sequences encoding the same CDR3. V gene TRBV5-1 combines with J gene TRBJ2-5; D possibly corresponds to TRBD2 (6 bases). The CDR3 totals 14 residues. Germline CDR1 and CDR2: SGHRS and YFSETQ. Trimming took 1 base from V and 0 from J, leaving 7 bases between them. As DNA, the CDR3 is TGCGCCAGCAGCTTGTCGGGGGACCAAGAGACCCAGTACTTC. Its protein product is CASSLSGDQETQYF.

This clone has just a few counts. V is TRBV18 and J is TRBJ2-5, with 10 bases identical to TRBD2. The CDR3 has 18 residues. Germline V CDR1 and CDR2: KGHSH, LQKENI. J was trimmed by 5 bases and V by 0 bases; bases with no gene match: 12. DNA of the CDR3: TGTGCCAGCTCACCACCGTCAAGCGGGGGGGCCCTCGGGGAGACCCAGTACTTC. Encoded protein: CASSPPSSGGALGETQYF.

The chain links TRBV7-9 to TRBJ2-7; TRBD2 might be the D (6 bases). The CDR3 is 12 amino acids. The V gene lost 3 bases and the J gene lost 10 bases, with 13 bases spanning the gap. Germline-derived CDR1 and CDR2 are SEHNR and FQNEAQ (reference sequence). CDR3 loop: CASSLGYGGQYF. The CDR3 nucleotides are TGTGCCAGCAGCTTGGGTTACGGGGGTCAGTACTTC.

This clone was detected ten times or more. V usage is TRBV7-2 and J usage is TRBJ1-1; D is possibly TRBD1 (6 bases). In germline, CDR1 is SGHTA, CDR2 FQGNSA. The CDR3 has 14 residues. V lost 4 bases, J lost 1 base, and 10 bases lay in between. The DNA of the CDR3 is TGTGCCAGCAGCTCTTGGGGGCCGAACACTGAAGCTTTCTTT. Translating gives CASSSWGPNTEAFF.

This clone was picked up a small number of times. The CDR3, as DNA: TGTGCCAGCTCACCACGGCGGGCCACCGGGGAGCTGTTTTTT. Protein sequence: CASSPRRATGELFF. The rearrangement joins TRBV18 to TRBJ2-2; a possible D gene is TRBD2 (5 bases). The CDR3 covers 14 residues. Germline CDR1 reads KGHSH; CDR2 reads LQKENI. Trimming left V 1 base short and J 4 bases short, with 7 bases between.

As to this clone: At one end the junction does not follow the germline gene, possibly because of a read error. The CDR3 here is CASPNQYEDRLHF. The CDR3 DNA reads as TGTGCCAGCCCCAACCAATACGAGGACAGGTTACACTTC. J is TRBJ2-4 and V is TRBV6-4; TRBD1 agrees at 7 bases. The germline V gene has CDR1 MRHNA and CDR2 SNTAGT. This CDR3 has 13 amino acids.

This clone was observed a handful of times. This CDR3 is CASSRDRGGEQYF. CDR3 DNA: TGTGCCAGCAGCAGGGACAGGGGTGGCGAGCAGTACTTC. The rearrangement joins TRBV5-6 to TRBJ2-7; 10 nucleotides align to TRBD1. From germline, CDR1 is SGHDT and CDR2 YYEEEE. The CDR3 is 13 amino acids. V shed 4 bases and J 6 bases; nucleotides not matched to a gene: 4.

This clone occurred once. CDR3 in DNA: TGTGCCAGCAGCTTTGGGACAGGGGGACGAACCGGGGAGCTGTTTTTT. It codes for CASSFGTGGRTGELFF. V and J are TRBV7-9 and TRBJ2-2; 11 bases are shared with TRBD1. Germline V CDR1 and CDR2: SEHNR, FQNEAQ (reference sequence). The CDR3 sequence is 16 residues long. V was clipped by 3 bases and J by 5 bases; unmatched bases: 5.

The chain combines TRBV4-2 with TRBJ1-1; 12 positions agree with TRBD1. The CDR3 runs to 19 residues. Per germline, CDR1 LGHNA and CDR2 YNFKEQ. Trimming cost V 0 bases and J 4 bases; bases outside gene matches: 12. The CDR3 nucleotides are TGTGCCAGCAGCCAAGATCCCCATACCGGGACAGGGGGCGTCACTGAAGCTTTCTTT. Its translation: CASSQDPHTGTGGVTEAFF.

This chain joins TRBV4-3 and TRBJ1-2; 7 positions match TRBD1. V lost 2 bases to trimming and J lost 4 bases; unmatched junction nucleotides: 7. This CDR3 is 15 amino acids long. Germline V CDR1 and CDR2: LGHNA, YSLEER. The CDR3 DNA is TGCGCCAGCAGCCAAAGAGCAGGGGGGTTCTATGGCTACACCTTC. It yields the protein CASSQRAGGFYGYTF.

The chain couples TRBV19 to TRBJ1-2, with TRBD1 identical over 7 bases. The germline CDR1 and CDR2 sequences are LNHDA and SQIVND (reference sequence). There are 15 residues in the CDR3. Trimming took 5 bases from V and 2 from J; bases not matched to a gene: 8. CDR3 bases: TGTGCCAGTAGTGTAACCGGGACAGTCAACTATGGCTACACCTTC. It yields the protein CASSVTGTVNYGYTF.

V is TRBV7-3 and J is TRBJ2-3, with TRBD2 as a possible D gene (6 bases). Trimming took 7 bases from V and 4 from J, leaving 18 bases between them. The CDR3 is 15 amino acids. From germline, CDR1 is SGHTA and CDR2 FQGTGA. The CDR3 DNA follows: TGTGCCAGCACCCGGGCCGGGGGTAGCTCAGATACGCAGTATTTT. Translation: CASTRAGGSSDTQYF.

This clone was recorded a few times. The rearrangement uses TRBV5-1 and TRBJ2-2, with D hard to call. Trimming pared 0 bases from V and 4 bases from J, leaving 4 bases between. Germline lookup yields CDR1 SGHRS and CDR2 YFSETQ. CDR3 length: 13 amino acids. The CDR3 DNA sequence: TGCGCCAGCAGCTTGGAGCGCACCGGGGAGCTGTTTTTT. Its protein is CASSLERTGELFF.

This clone was found a few times. V and J are TRBV5-1 and TRBJ1-5; D may be TRBD1 (5 bases). The V end was cut by 0 bases, the J end by 2 bases, with 9 bases between. The CDR3 is made up of 15 amino acids. Germline CDR1 SGHRS, CDR2 YFSETQ. The CDR3 sequence is CASSLDVGGNQPQHF. CDR3 bases: TGCGCCAGCAGCTTGGACGTAGGGGGCAATCAGCCCCAGCATTTT.

The V gene is TRBV18, the J gene TRBJ1-2; D is uncertain. Trimming took 2 bases from V and 7 from J, leaving 11 bases between them. The CDR3 has 13 amino acids. CDR1 and CDR2 (germline): KGHSH, LQKENI. The CDR3 reads CASSPMKNSGYTF. CDR3 bases: TGTGCCAGCTCACCAATGAAGAACAGTGGCTACACCTTC.

This clone was recorded a few times. V and J are TRBV10-3 and TRBJ1-3, with D possibly being TRBD1 (6 bases). Looked up from germline, CDR1 is ENHRY and CDR2 is SYGVKD. Trimming cost V 2 bases and J 0 bases, with 17 bases left between them. The CDR3 consists of 18 residues. CDR3 in DNA: TGTGCCATCAGTGAGGCCTATGGACAGCTCCTCTCTGGAAACACCATATATTTT. Translated: CAISEAYGQLLSGNTIYF.